A selection of T cell receptor beta chains follows, all from one sample in a study of radiotherapy plus CTLA-4 blockade in lung cancer. TCRdb's table, derived via immunoSEQ multiplex PCR, lists solely in-frame clones and lacks some. The sample holds nearly 95,000 clones; about four fifths are singletons and the top ten take over 20%. The specimen was peripheral blood, collected from a patient treated with radiotherapy plus ipilimumab. These receptors all stem from a human donor with non-small cell lung cancer that progressed on radiotherapy plus ipilimumab. Both conserved end residues are trimmed from each CDR3. The D gene is left open where the match is weak.

j_gene	v_gene	d_gene	CDR3aa
TRBJ2-1	TRBV11-3	TRBD2	ASSSLGLAGGDNEQF
TRBJ1-1	TRBV2	NA	AISRGAEAF
TRBJ1-2	TRBV6-5	TRBD1	ASSSGTEGRGYT
TRBJ2-1	TRBV7-6	NA	ASSAVDSAYNEQF
TRBJ2-1	TRBV4-1	TRBD1	ASSQADRGNEQF
TRBJ1-2	TRBV28	NA	ASNTGQIYGYT
TRBJ2-1	TRBV5-4	NA	ASSPDQFYNEQF
TRBJ2-1	TRBV7-6	NA	ASSTGVSDTYNEQF
TRBJ1-2	TRBV11-3	NA	ASSPPGDYGYT
TRBJ2-4	TRBV28	TRBD2	ASSLHLRTSGRARGAKNIQY
TRBJ2-1	TRBV28	NA	ASSLPGSSYNEQF
TRBJ2-1	TRBV29-1	TRBD1	SVLGQGRNEQF
TRBJ1-1	TRBV11-2	TRBD1	ASSLGTGTGDF
TRBJ2-1	TRBV7-9	NA	ASSTGPGNEQF
TRBJ2-7	TRBV7-8	NA	ASSPRTPSYEQY
TRBJ2-2	TRBV6-5	NA	ASSLGGTGELF
TRBJ2-1	TRBV19	TRBD2	ASSTVAGVEQF
TRBJ1-2	TRBV27	NA	ASSQPGYYGYT
TRBJ2-7	TRBV4-1	NA	ASSETTSGEQY
TRBJ1-1	TRBV2	NA	ASIKDRDTEAF